Presented here are 21 T cell receptor beta chains from one specimen sequenced in a study of blood T cells in healthy people across ages. With a J-beta primer mix and a sample-barcoded 5' primer, a second PCR ran about 6 to 11 cycles. TCRdb passed the 5' RACE reads through MiXCR, listing each CDR3 protein once. This table has about 780,000 distinct CDR3 sequences, around 50% appearing once. Sequenced sample: blood. The receptor source for this set is a man older than 75 in good health.

J is TRBJ1-1 and V is TRBV5-1; D is undetermined. Trimming pared 0 bases from V and 0 bases from J, leaving 9 bases between. Germline V lookup: CDR1 SGHRS, CDR2 YFSETQ. This CDR3 comprises 15 residues. Here the CDR3 reads CASSLDPIMNTEAFF. The CDR3 nucleotides read TGCGCCAGCAGCTTGGATCCGATTATGAACACTGAAGCTTTCTTT.

This sequence joins TRBV3-1 and TRBJ2-7; 9 bases align to TRBD2. The J call may be incorrect, as the DNA end agrees better with TRBJ2-5. CDR1 and CDR2 from the germline V gene are LGHDT and YNNKEL (reference sequence). The CDR3 is 18 residues long. The CDR3 nucleotides read TGTGCCAGCAGTTCCGGACTAGCGACCGATCTCAAACCAGAGACCCAGTACTTC. Translated: CASSSGLATDLKPETQYF.

This clonotype has at least ten counts. This chain joins TRBV12-3 or TRBV12-4 and TRBJ2-3; D is unresolved. With 6 bases removed from V and 3 bases from J, the gap between germline ends came to 7 bases. This CDR3 has 12 residues. The CDR3 coding sequence is TGTGCCAGCAGCTTTAGAACAGATACGCAGTATTTT. The encoded protein is CASSFRTDTQYF.

J is TRBJ1-6 and V is TRBV5-1, with D perhaps TRBD1 (5 bases). Germline V gene sequence: CDR1 SGHRS, CDR2 YFSETQ. The length of the CDR3 is 15 residues. Trimming stripped 0 bases from V and 12 bases from J, with 16 bases between. For the CDR3, the DNA is TGCGCCAGCAGCTTGGTGGGGGACGGTGAAAAACCCCTCCACTTT. This translates into CASSLVGDGEKPLHF.

This clonotype was seen more than once but under ten times. V gene TRBV12-3 or TRBV12-4 combines with J gene TRBJ1-4; a possible D gene is TRBD1 (5 bases). With 7 bases removed from V and 0 bases from J, the gap between germline ends came to 15 bases. CDR3 length: 16 amino acids. The CDR3 loop is CASIDRSGATNEKLFF. The CDR3 nucleotides read TGTGCCAGCATTGATCGGTCGGGGGCAACTAATGAAAAACTGTTTTTT.

The rearrangement joins TRBV20-1 to TRBJ2-5; D is undetermined. The V end lost 5 bases, the J end lost 5 bases, and 9 bases lay between the germline ends. The CDR3 extends over 11 amino acids. CDR1 and CDR2 (germline): DFQATT, SNEGSKA (reference sequence). CDR3 bases: TGCAGTGCTGTCCCGCGGGAGACCCAGTACTTC. Protein sequence: CSAVPRETQYF.

In this sample, this clonotype turned up a few times. This chain connects TRBV10-3 to TRBJ2-5, with 7 bases matching TRBD1. Trimming at V came to 4 bases and at J to 5 bases, leaving 7 bases not matched to a gene. Germline V gene data show CDR1 as ENHRY and CDR2 as SYGVKD. CDR3 length: 14 amino acids. This chain's CDR3 is CAISVSGGAETQYF. As DNA, the CDR3 is TGTGCCATCAGTGTCTCAGGGGGAGCGGAGACCCAGTACTTC.

The V and J genes are TRBV5-1 and TRBJ1-1; D not resolved. Trimming shortened V by 3 bases and J by 2 bases, and 11 bases separated the two germline ends. This CDR3 is built from 14 residues. Germline V gene sequence: CDR1 SGHRS, CDR2 YFSETQ. The CDR3 coding sequence is TGCGCCAGCAGCTCCTCCGGGAGCAACACTGAAGCTTTCTTT. This translates into CASSSSGSNTEAFF.

The table lists this clonotype with a count of one. Here the CDR3 omits its conserved ending phenylalanine or tryptophan, so a read error is the likely source. No DNA is shown, since the ends of the CDR3 on it are uncertain; the CDR3 is the one TCRdb lists. This chain connects TRBV7-9 to TRBJ2-1; the D call TRBD2 from the table was never checked on the DNA. The CDR3 adds up to 14 amino acids, both ends counted. Germline V gene sequence: CDR1 SEHNR, CDR2 FQNEAQ (reference sequence). The chain's CDR3 is CASRATSGKDEQFI.

CDR3: CASSYRGTDQETQYF. CDR3 sequence (DNA): TGTGCCAGCAGCTACAGGGGTACCGACCAAGAGACCCAGTACTTC. V is TRBV3-1 and J is TRBJ2-5; 7 nucleotides align to TRBD1. The germline V gene has CDR1 LGHDT and CDR2 YNNKEL (reference sequence). The CDR3 is 15 amino acids. V was clipped by 5 bases and J by 0 bases; unmatched bases: 6.

The chain carries TRBV12-3 or TRBV12-4 and TRBJ1-5; 11 bases agree with TRBD1. Trimming took 6 bases from V and 6 from J; bases not matched to a gene: 10. The CDR3 is 16 residues long. As DNA, the CDR3 is TGTGCCAGCAGGACACTGAGGGGACAGGGGGGTCAGCCCCAGCATTTT. Protein product: CASRTLRGQGGQPQHF.

J is TRBJ2-2 and V is TRBV12-3 or TRBV12-4; 10 nucleotides line up with TRBD2. V lost 2 bases and J lost 6; bases outside the gene matches: 12. This CDR3 is built from 18 residues. DNA of the CDR3: TGTGCCAGCAGTTTAATGGCTAGCGGGAGTCTCCCCCCCGGGGAGCTGTTTTTT. Residues: CASSLMASGSLPPGELFF.

This clonotype was counted a few times. The CDR3 bases are TGTGCCAGCAGCCTAACCTTCAGGGAGCAAGAGACCCAGTACTTC. It codes for CASSLTFREQETQYF. This rearrangement joins TRBV7-2 to TRBJ2-7; D is possibly TRBD1 or TRBD2 (5 bases each). The J call could be wrong; TRBJ2-5 is a better fit for the DNA end. Germline V gene data show CDR1 as SGHTA and CDR2 as FQGNSA. CDR3 size: 15 residues.

The CDR3 DNA follows: TGTGCCAGCAGTTTAGCGGTGTCGTGGACCAGCGGGAGAGGGGGAGAGACCCAGTACTTC. Encoded protein: CASSLAVSWTSGRGGETQYF. The rearrangement uses TRBV12-3 or TRBV12-4 and TRBJ2-7, with 8 bases that match TRBD2. Gene TRBJ2-5 matches the end of the DNA better, so the J call may be wrong. The CDR3 runs to 20 residues.

Of note for this clonotype: A much larger clone lies a single base off, so this may be a read error. The chain recombines TRBV6-1 with TRBJ2-7, with 10 bases aligning to TRBD2. Per germline, CDR1 MNHNS and CDR2 SASEGT. With V trimmed by 8 bases and J by 1 base, 2 bases remained unmatched. CDR3 length: 13 amino acids. CDR3 region: CASGTSESYEQYF. DNA for the CDR3: TGTGCCAGCGGGACTAGCGAATCCTACGAGCAGTACTTC.

On this clonotype itself: This may stem from a read error, because a much larger clone lies one nucleotide away. V usage is TRBV25-1 and J usage is TRBJ2-1; D tentatively fits TRBD1 or TRBD2 (5 bases each). The DNA end favors TRBJ2-7, so the J call may be wrong. This CDR3 contains 16 residues. Germline V gene lookup returns CDR1 MGHDK and CDR2 SYGVNS. CDR3 sequence reads: CASSDSTGTAYNEQYF. DNA for the CDR3: TGTGCCAGCAGTGATTCTACCGGGACGGCGTACAATGAGCAGTACTTC.

This clonotype has just a few counts. The CDR3 sequence: CASSVTGLAEETQYF. The CDR3 DNA is TGTGCCAGCAGTGTAACAGGACTAGCGGAAGAGACCCAGTACTTC. The V gene is TRBV28, the J gene TRBJ2-5, with 10 bases aligning to TRBD2. Germline trimming cut 5 bases from V and 3 bases from J; bases unmatched to any gene: 6. Germline CDR1 is MDHEN and CDR2 is SYDVKM. The CDR3 extends over 15 amino acids.

This chain joins TRBV9 and TRBJ2-5; D is unclear. V dropped 0 bases and J dropped 11 bases, with 17 bases sitting between them. Germline V gives CDR1 SGDLS, CDR2 YYNGEE. This CDR3 is 14 amino acids long. The CDR3 spells CASSVELEPNEQYF. The CDR3 coding sequence is TGTGCCAGCAGCGTAGAATTAGAACCCAATGAGCAGTACTTC.

The chain uses TRBV10-3 and TRBJ1-2, with D unresolved. Germline CDR1 is ENHRY and CDR2 is SYGVKD. There are 14 residues in the CDR3. V lost 3 bases to trimming and J lost 6 bases, with 14 bases between them. In DNA, the CDR3 is TGTGCCATCAGTGATGACGCCAGTCGGAATGGCTACACCTTC. The encoded protein is CAISDDASRNGYTF.

The chain is built from TRBV7-3 and TRBJ2-2, with D possibly TRBD2 on 5 matching bases. The CDR3 has 14 residues. The V gene's germline CDR1 is SGHTA and CDR2 FQGTGA. V was pared by 1 base and J by 8 bases, with 11 bases between. CDR3 DNA: TGTGCCAGCAGCTTAATACCCCGGGGTGGGGAGCTGTTTTTT. Its protein product is CASSLIPRGGELFF.

The V gene is TRBV28, the J gene TRBJ2-7, with D perhaps matching TRBD1 (5 bases). This CDR3 has 15 residues. Germline V gives CDR1 MDHEN, CDR2 SYDVKM. V was pared by 4 bases and J by 1 base, with 14 bases between. CDR3 nucleotide sequence: TGTGCCAGCAGTTACGACGGGCGACAGTCCTACGAGCAGTACTTC. Translated: CASSYDGRQSYEQYF.